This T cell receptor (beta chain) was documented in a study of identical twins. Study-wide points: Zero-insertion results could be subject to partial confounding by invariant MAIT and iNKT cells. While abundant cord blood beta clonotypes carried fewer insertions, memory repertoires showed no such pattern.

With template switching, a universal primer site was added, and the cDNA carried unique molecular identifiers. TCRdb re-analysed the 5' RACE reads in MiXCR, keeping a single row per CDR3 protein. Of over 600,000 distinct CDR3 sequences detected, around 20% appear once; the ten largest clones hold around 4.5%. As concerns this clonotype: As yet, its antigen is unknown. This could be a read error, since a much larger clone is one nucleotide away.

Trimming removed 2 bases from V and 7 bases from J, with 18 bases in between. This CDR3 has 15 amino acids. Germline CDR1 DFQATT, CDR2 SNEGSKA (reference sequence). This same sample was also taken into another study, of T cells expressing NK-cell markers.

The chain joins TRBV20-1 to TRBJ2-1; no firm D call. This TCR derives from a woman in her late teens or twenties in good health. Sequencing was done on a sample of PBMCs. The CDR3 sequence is CSARNTGSPRNEQFF. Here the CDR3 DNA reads TGCAGTGCTAGAAACACGGGCTCTCCCCGGAATGAGCAGTTCTTC.